These T cell receptor beta chains were read from a single sample in a study of T cell responses to AZD1222 COVID-19 vaccine. Only in-frame clones appear in the TCRdb table, and some are missing; sequencing was by immunoSEQ multiplex PCR. The sample lists roughly 80,000 clones, 87% seen once, with under 14% in the top ten. Sequenced here: peripheral blood, sampled 28 days after the second AZD1222 dose. These receptors were taken from an adult who received the AZD1222 COVID-19 vaccine. Each CDR3 is given without its conserved first and last residue. The order of the fields is D gene, V gene, J gene, CDR3 protein. D genes are given only for firm matches.

>TRBD1|TRBV7-8|TRBJ1-2
ASRAGTADYGYT
>TRBD2|TRBV9|TRBJ2-7
ASSDSGGAYEQY
>TRBD1|TRBV3-1/TRBV3-2|TRBJ1-3
ASSRGGQGAGNTIY
>NA|TRBV19|TRBJ1-1
ASKQGRFAEAF
>NA|TRBV20-1|TRBJ1-4
SASTVANEKLF
>NA|TRBV3-1/TRBV3-2|TRBJ1-2
ASSQLGGDLYGYT
>NA|TRBV10-3|TRBJ2-2
AIKEAGTGELF
>NA|TRBV4-2|TRBJ1-2
ASSQEWGGPYGYT
>TRBD1|TRBV5-8|TRBJ2-3
ASSSGSGQGAKDTQY
>NA|TRBV29-1|TRBJ2-3
SVDDRTTDTQY
>NA|TRBV29-1|TRBJ2-3
SVELARGTDTQY
>NA|TRBV3-1/TRBV3-2|TRBJ2-1
ASSKESYLDNEQF
>NA|TRBV10-2|TRBJ2-7
ASSEDDEVQYEQY
>NA|TRBV18|TRBJ2-2
ASSRQDPNTGELF
>NA|TRBV24-1|TRBJ1-2
ATSDWGGDDYGYT
>NA|TRBV24-1|TRBJ1-2
ATSDLGATEGSARYT
>TRBD1|TRBV7-9|TRBJ2-7
ASSFSRTGTYEQY
>NA|TRBV3-1/TRBV3-2|TRBJ2-7
ASSHQGPGGEQY
>TRBD1|TRBV7-2|TRBJ2-2
ASSLVGGLTTGELF
>NA|TRBV7-3|TRBJ2-6
ASSLGGGQAGANVLT
>TRBD1|TRBV7-2|TRBJ2-1
ASSFQQGAIDEQF
>TRBD2|TRBV5-1|TRBJ2-5
ASGGGTAAGETQY
>TRBD1|TRBV10-3|TRBJ2-1
AISEYSDRVNEQF
>NA|TRBV18|TRBJ1-6
ASSPSVRNSPLH
>NA|TRBV6-5|TRBJ1-1
ASSYSAGDTEAF
>TRBD1|TRBV5-1|TRBJ1-2
ASSPGTGGSYGYT
>NA|TRBV28|TRBJ1-2
ASSFGPREGYT
>NA|TRBV11-2|TRBJ2-7
ASSLGGGGDEQY
>NA|TRBV11-3|TRBJ2-1
ASSLRRGEQF
>NA|TRBV19|TRBJ1-2
ASSRNYGYT
>NA|TRBV5-6|TRBJ1-1
ASSLGISVGAF
>NA|TRBV2|TRBJ2-7
ASSEAGSASSYEQY
>TRBD2|TRBV5-4|TRBJ2-3
ANSNGGGLGDTQY
>NA|TRBV7-2|TRBJ1-5
ASSLNPGLGQPQH
>NA|TRBV19|TRBJ1-5
ASSIVGRNQPQH
>NA|TRBV6-5|TRBJ1-1
ASSPRFSVNTEAF
>NA|TRBV24-1|TRBJ1-5
ATGGSSNQPQH
>NA|TRBV14|TRBJ1-1
ASSPTRGIWLNTEAF
>TRBD1|TRBV14|TRBJ1-2
ASRPGQGWDGYT
>TRBD1|TRBV4-1|TRBJ1-1
ASSQYGTGTMNTEAF
>TRBD1|TRBV4-3|TRBJ2-7
ASSRGGEGQQY
>NA|TRBV6-2/TRBV6-3|TRBJ2-2
ASSYVGQGNTGELF
>NA|TRBV7-9|TRBJ1-2
ASSLGGGNYGYT
>NA|TRBV27|TRBJ2-2
ASSLSISGELF
>TRBD2|TRBV7-9|TRBJ2-3
ASSTQRGLDTQY
>NA|TRBV7-3|TRBJ1-1
ASSSQGYHTEAF
>NA|TRBV12-3/TRBV12-4|TRBJ2-7
ASSLAGVQY
>NA|TRBV27|TRBJ2-2
ASSLGAGPGDGELF
>NA|TRBV7-2|TRBJ2-7
ASSPTWDGAYEQY
>NA|TRBV5-1|TRBJ1-3
ASSLRVGSGNTIY
>TRBD1|TRBV7-2|TRBJ1-2
ASSLGTGGNYGYT
>NA|TRBV7-2|TRBJ1-1
ASSLKIGVTKTEAF
>TRBD1|TRBV6-2/TRBV6-3|TRBJ1-1
ASSTTTGGTEAF
>NA|TRBV21-1|TRBJ2-7
ASSSSKGRGGHEQY
>NA|TRBV7-6|TRBJ2-1
ASSLGMVGVGEQF